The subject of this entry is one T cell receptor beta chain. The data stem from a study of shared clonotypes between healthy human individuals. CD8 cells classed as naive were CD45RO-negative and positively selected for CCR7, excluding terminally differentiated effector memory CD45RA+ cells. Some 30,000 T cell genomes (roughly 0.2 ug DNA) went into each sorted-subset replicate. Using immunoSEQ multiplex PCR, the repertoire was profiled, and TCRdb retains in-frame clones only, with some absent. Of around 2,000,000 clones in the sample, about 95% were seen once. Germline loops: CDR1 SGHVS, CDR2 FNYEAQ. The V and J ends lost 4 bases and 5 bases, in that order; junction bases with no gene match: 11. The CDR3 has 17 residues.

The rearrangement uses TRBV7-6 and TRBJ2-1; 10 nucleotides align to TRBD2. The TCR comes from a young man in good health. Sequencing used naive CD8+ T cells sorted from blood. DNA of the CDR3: TGTGCCAGCAGCTCCACGACCGGGACTAGCGCCGACAATGAGCAGTTCTTC. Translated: CASSSTTGTSADNEQFF. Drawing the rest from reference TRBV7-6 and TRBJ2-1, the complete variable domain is GAGVSQSPRYKVTKRGQDVALRCDPISGHVSLYWYRQALGQGPEFLTYFNYEAQQDKSGLPNDRFSAERPEGSISTLTIQRTEQRDSAMYRCASSSTTGTSADNEQFFGPGTRLTVL.